The subject of this entry is one T cell receptor beta chain. Its antigen is unidentified. The data were taken from a study of blood T cells in healthy people across ages. Regarding the study as a whole: Investigators viewed diversity estimates from one million T cells as underestimates, the study reported. In older individuals, TCR beta diversity per million T cells was lower, falling roughly linearly with age.

CDR1 is DFQATT, CDR2 SNEGSKA, per germline (reference sequence). V lost 4 bases, J lost 1 base, and 3 bases stayed unmatched. The length of the CDR3 is 14 residues. The use of a sample-barcoded 5' primer and a J-beta primer mix characterized a second PCR of roughly 6 to 12 cycles. TCRdb redid the calling of the 5' RACE reads with MiXCR, one entry per CDR3 protein. The table has some 1.6 million distinct CDR3 sequences, about 32% seen once. Total RNA, at least 5 micrograms per sample, was extracted from PBMCs. This TCR was recovered from a woman aged 25 to 39 in good health. What was sequenced was blood. This rearrangement joins TRBV20-1 to TRBJ1-5; 8 positions agree with TRBD1. The CDR3 DNA sequence: TGCAGTGCTATGACAGGGGTAAGCAATCAGCCCCAGCATTTT. Its translation: CSAMTGVSNQPQHF.